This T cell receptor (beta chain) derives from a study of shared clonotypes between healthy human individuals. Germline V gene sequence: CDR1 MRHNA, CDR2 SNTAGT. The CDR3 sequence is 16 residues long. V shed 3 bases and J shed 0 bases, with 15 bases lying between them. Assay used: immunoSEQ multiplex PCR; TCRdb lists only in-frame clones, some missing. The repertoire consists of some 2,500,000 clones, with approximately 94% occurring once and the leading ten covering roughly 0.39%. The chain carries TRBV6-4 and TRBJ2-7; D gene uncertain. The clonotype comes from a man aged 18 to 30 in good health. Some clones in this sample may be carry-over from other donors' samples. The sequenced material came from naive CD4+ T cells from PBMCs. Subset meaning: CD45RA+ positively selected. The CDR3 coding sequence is TGTGCCAGCAGTGATAGAGAGTCGCAGGACTCCTACGAGCAGTACTTC. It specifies CASSDRESQDSYEQYF.